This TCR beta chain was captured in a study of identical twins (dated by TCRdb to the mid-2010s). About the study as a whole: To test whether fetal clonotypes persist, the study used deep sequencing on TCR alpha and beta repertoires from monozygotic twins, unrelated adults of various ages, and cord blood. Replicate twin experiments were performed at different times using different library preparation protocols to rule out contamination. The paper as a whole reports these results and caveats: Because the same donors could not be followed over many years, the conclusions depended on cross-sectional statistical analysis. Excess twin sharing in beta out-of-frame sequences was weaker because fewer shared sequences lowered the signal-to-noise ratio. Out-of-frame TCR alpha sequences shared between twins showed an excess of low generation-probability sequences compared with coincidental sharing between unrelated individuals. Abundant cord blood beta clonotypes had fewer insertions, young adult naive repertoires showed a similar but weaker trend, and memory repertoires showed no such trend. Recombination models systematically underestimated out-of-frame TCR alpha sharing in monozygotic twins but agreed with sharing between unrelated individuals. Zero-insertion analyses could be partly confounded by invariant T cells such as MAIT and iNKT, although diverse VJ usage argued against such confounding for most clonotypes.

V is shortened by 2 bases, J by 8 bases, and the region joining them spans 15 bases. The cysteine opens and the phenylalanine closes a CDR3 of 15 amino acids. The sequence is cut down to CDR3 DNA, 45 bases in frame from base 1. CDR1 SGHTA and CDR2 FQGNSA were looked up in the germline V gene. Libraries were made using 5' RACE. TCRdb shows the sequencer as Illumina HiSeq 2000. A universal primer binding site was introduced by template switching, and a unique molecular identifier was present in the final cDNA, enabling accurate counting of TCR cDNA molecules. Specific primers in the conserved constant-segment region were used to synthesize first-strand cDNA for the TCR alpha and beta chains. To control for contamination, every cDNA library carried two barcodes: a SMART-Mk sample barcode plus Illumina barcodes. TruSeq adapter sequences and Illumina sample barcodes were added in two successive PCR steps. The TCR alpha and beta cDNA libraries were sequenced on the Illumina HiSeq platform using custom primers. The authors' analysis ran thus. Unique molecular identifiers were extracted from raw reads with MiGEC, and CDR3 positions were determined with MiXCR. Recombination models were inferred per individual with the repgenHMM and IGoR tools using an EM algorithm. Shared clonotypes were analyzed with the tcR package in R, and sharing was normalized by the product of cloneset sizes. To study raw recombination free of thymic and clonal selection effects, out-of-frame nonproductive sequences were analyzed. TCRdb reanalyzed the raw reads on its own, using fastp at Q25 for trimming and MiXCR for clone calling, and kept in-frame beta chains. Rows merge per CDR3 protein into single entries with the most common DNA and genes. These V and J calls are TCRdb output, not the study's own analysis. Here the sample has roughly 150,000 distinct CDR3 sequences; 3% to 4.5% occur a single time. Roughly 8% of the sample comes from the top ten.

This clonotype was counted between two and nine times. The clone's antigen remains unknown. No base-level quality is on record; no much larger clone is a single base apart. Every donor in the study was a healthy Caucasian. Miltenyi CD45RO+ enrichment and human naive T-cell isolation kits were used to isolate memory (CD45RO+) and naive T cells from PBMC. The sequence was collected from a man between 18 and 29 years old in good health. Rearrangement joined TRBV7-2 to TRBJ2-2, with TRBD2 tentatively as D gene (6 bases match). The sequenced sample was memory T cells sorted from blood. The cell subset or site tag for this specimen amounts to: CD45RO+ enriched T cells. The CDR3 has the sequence CASSLLLAYPGELFF. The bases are TGTGCCAGCAGCTTATTACTAGCTTATCCTGGGGAGCTGTTTTTT.